This TCR beta chain was recovered during a study of control samples from healthy donors and cancer patients (dated by TCRdb to about 2020). In regard to this clone: Its antigen is unknown. The sample holds no much larger clone one base away, and base qualities are not on file.

To prepare the library, the immunoSEQ multiplex PCR assay was applied. TCRdb mirrors the immuneACCESS table, restricted to in-frame sequences. Some clones are absent from its copies; in checked studies, under half trace to an unresolved V gene, and the reason for the others is unknown. The sample table holds about 120,000 clones, of which 88% were seen once. Of the sample, 2.3% falls within the top ten clones. Specimen: blood. The TCR sequence derives from a woman aged 65 to 85 in good health.

The DNA sequence is as follows: TGCAGCGTTGGAAATAACTATGGCTACACCTTC. It is translated as CSVGNNYGYTF. The chain couples TRBV29-1 to TRBJ1-2, with no confident D gene call. CDR1 and CDR2 were assigned from the germline V gene as SQVTM and ANQGSEA. V and J are truncated by 4 bases and 1 base respectively, leaving an intervening sequence of 4 bases. The CDR3 goes from the cysteine to the phenylalanine over 11 residues. Only CDR3 DNA is held: 33 bases, read in frame from base 1.